Each of the 10 T cell receptor beta chains below was sequenced from the same sample in a study of metastatic and nonmetastatic thyroid tumors. No patient received treatment before thyroid surgery. TCRdb reprocessed the PCR reads using MiXCR. This sample has roughly 19,000 clones, with approximately 24% found just once. Sequences were obtained from tumor tissue. The receptors come from a female donor with papillary thyroid cancer or a benign thyroid nodule (not recorded which). Some clones in this sample may be carry-over from other donors' samples.

This clone was found many times. The rearrangement joins TRBV10-2 to TRBJ2-3; 11 bases fit TRBD2. Per the germline V gene, CDR1 is WSHSY and CDR2 is SAAADI. This CDR3 has 18 amino acids. V shed 4 bases, J shed 0 bases, and the junction held 9 bases outside the gene matches. The CDR3, as DNA: TGCGCCAGCAGTGCGTTCGCGACTAGCGGGACAAGCACAGATACGCAGTATTTT. Translation: CASSAFATSGTSTDTQYF.

This clone has at least ten counts. The chain links TRBV2 to TRBJ2-5; 8 positions match TRBD2. CDR1 SNHLY and CDR2 FYNNEI come from the germline V gene. The CDR3 has 17 residues. J was trimmed by 1 base and V by 3 bases; bases with no gene match: 10. The CDR3 loop reads CASSDLWIAGPQETQYF. In nucleotides, the CDR3 is TGTGCCAGCAGTGACCTTTGGATAGCGGGGCCCCAAGAGACCCAGTACTTC.

This clone was counted ten times or more. This chain connects TRBV13 to TRBJ1-1; TRBD1 might be the D (5 bases). The germline gives CDR1 PRHDT, CDR2 FYEKMQ (reference sequence). This CDR3 has 16 residues. The V and J ends lost 4 bases and 4 bases respectively, with 19 bases between them. The CDR3 DNA reads as TGTGCCAGCAGCTCTCCAGACCGACGAGGGGTCACTGAAGCTTTCTTT. It yields the protein CASSSPDRRGVTEAFF.

The chain couples TRBV12-3 or TRBV12-4 to TRBJ2-7, with D unresolved. The CDR3 runs 11 residues. V was clipped by 5 bases and J by 6 bases, with 8 bases between them. Here the CDR3 DNA reads TGTGCCAGCAGTGAGAACCTCGAGCAGTACTTC. Amino acid sequence: CASSENLEQYF.

The chain employs TRBV4-1 and TRBJ2-7, with TRBD2 as a possible D gene (6 bases). CDR3 length equals 15 residues. V was pared by 6 bases and J by 7 bases, with 22 bases between. Germline CDR1 and CDR2: MGHRA and YSYEKL. The DNA of the CDR3 is TGCGCCAGCAGTCCCCGGAGGGAAGTCGCTGTTGAGCAGTACTTC. Its translation is CASSPRREVAVEQYF.

V is TRBV20-1 and J is TRBJ2-3, with TRBD2 matching over 8 bases. The V and J ends lost 7 bases and 9 bases, in that order; junction bases with no gene match: 18. The CDR3 is 15 residues long. CDR1 DFQATT and CDR2 SNEGSKA come from the germline V gene (reference sequence). This CDR3 reads CSVAGGSHEGLTQYF. The DNA for the CDR3 is TGCAGTGTGGCGGGGGGCTCCCACGAGGGGTTAACGCAGTATTTT.

Notes on this clone: A much larger clone differs by one base, so this may be a read error. As the CDR3 is not closed by the conserved phenylalanine or tryptophan, this likely results from a read error. The V call is TRBV7-3, the J call TRBJ2-7; D unresolved. CDR1 SGHTA and CDR2 FQGTGA come from the germline V gene. V was clipped by 8 bases and J by 3 bases, with 14 bases between them. This CDR3 contains 13 residues. The CDR3 reads CASDLTHHYEQYL. CDR3 DNA: TGTGCCAGCGACTTAACTCACCACTACGAGCAGTACCTC.

This clone was observed a few times. This sequence joins TRBV6-1 and TRBJ2-7, with 8 bases identical to TRBD1. Trimming took 6 bases from V and 1 from J; bases not matched to a gene: 11. The CDR3 runs 16 residues. The V gene's germline CDR1 is MNHNS and CDR2 SASEGT. As DNA, the CDR3 is TGTGCCAGCAGCCTGGGGACCGGGACAGGTTCCTACGAGCAGTACTTC. It specifies CASSLGTGTGSYEQYF.

By share of the sample, this clone is medium-sized. V usage is TRBV6-1 and J usage is TRBJ2-3; D is undetermined. Germline loops: CDR1 MNHNS, CDR2 SASEGT. V was shortened by 11 bases and J by 9 bases, with 18 bases between the two germline ends. The CDR3 sequence is 12 residues long. CDR3 bases: TGTGCCGGTGGTTCGCATGCGGTCACGCAGTATTTT. Protein product: CAGGSHAVTQYF.

This clone was seen at least ten times. V and J are TRBV5-1 and TRBJ2-1; weak D call: TRBD1 (6 bases). The CDR3 contains 13 residues. Per germline, CDR1 SGHRS and CDR2 YFSETQ. The V end was cut by 1 base, the J end by 9 bases, with 11 bases between. Written as DNA, the CDR3 is TGCGCCAGCAGCTTGCACAGGGAAGGTGAGCAGTTCTTC. Residues: CASSLHREGEQFF. Together with reference TRBV5-1 and TRBJ2-1, the CDR3 gives the full variable domain: KAGVTQTPRYLIKTRGQQVTLSCSPISGHRSVSWYQQTPGQGLQFLFEYFSETQRNKGNFPGRFSGRQFSNSRSEMNVSTLELGDSALYLCASSLHREGEQFFGPGTRLTVL.